This TCR beta chain was recovered during a study of T cell repertoires in cytomegalovirus infection (dated by TCRdb to 2018 to 2020). Notes on the research overall: Donor HLA type was relevant to the analysis, as public TCR beta signatures indicated carriage of CMV infection together with the matching HLA type. The paper's findings and limits, for the study overall: The ex vivo response was dominated by HLA-C-restricted CMV-specific TCR beta clonotypes, which also provided the single most frequent clonotype in two of eight donors. Carriers of CMV infection plus the relevant HLA type were discriminated by the cumulative frequency of public TCR beta family members in the study cohort and in an independent roughly 320-donor cohort.

Details on this clonotype: Its antigen remains unidentified. No clone much larger than this one lies a single base away; base qualities are absent.

TCRdb records Illumina HiSeq 1500 as the sequencer. Using fastp trimming at Q25 and MiXCR clonotype assembly, TCRdb reanalyzed the public sequencing data and kept in-frame beta chains. Every CDR3 protein is listed once, alongside the most common genes and DNA of its rows. Counted in this sample were hundreds of thousands of distinct CDR3 sequences; roughly a third of them appeared once. The ten largest clones add up to around 2.8% of the sample. V and J are truncated by 3 bases and 6 bases respectively, leaving an intervening sequence of 12 bases. Spanning cysteine to phenylalanine, the CDR3 consists of 14 amino acids. The DNA shown is the 42-base CDR3, in frame from base 1.

Sequencing was done on a sample of PBMCs. The sequence is built from TRBV12-3 or TRBV12-4 and TRBJ2-1; D gene: possibly TRBD2, on 5 matching bases. The clonotype originates from a human donor in good health (CMV status not recorded). Some clones in this sample may be carry-over from other donors' samples. The DNA reads TGTGCCAGCAGTTTCGAATCCAGCGGCAATGAGCAGTTCTTC. This yields the protein CASSFESSGNEQFF.